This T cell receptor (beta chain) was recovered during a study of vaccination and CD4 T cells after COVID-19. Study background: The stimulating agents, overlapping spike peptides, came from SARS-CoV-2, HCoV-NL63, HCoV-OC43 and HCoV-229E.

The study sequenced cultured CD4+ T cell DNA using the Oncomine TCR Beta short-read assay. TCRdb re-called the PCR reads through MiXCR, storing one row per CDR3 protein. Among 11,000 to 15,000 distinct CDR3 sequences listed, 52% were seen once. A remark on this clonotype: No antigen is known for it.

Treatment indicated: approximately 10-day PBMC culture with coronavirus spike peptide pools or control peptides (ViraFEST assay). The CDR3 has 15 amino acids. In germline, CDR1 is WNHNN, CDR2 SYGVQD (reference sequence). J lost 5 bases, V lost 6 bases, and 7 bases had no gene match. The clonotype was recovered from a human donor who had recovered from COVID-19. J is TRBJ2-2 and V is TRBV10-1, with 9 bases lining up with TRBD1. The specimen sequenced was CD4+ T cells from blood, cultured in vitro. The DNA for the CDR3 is TGCGCCAGCAGCGAAACAGGGGGCGCGACCGGGGAGCTGTTTTTT. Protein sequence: CASSETGGATGELFF.